The T cell receptor beta chain under discussion was sequenced for a study of cytomegalovirus exposure and HLA in healthy donors. Points from the study as a whole: Reports credit the classifier with highly specific, highly sensitive diagnosis of cytomegalovirus status. Owing to their indistinguishability, certain V segments, notably TRBV6-2 and TRBV6-3, were excluded. Earlier results showed most TCR beta V segments being productive about 90% or about 30% of the time. A reported reduction in N-insertions relative to the roughly 700-donor mean was seen in an Asian-associated ancestry cluster in a later analysis.

Germline assignment: CDR1 WSHSY and CDR2 SAAADI. CDR3 size: 18 residues. V was pared by 6 bases and J by 5 bases, with 14 bases of the junction left unmatched. Use of 60 Vbeta and 13 Jbeta primers characterized the PCR. Measured with immunoSEQ multiplex PCR; TCRdb has only the in-frame clones, and not every one. The repertoire holds about 90,000 clones, about 81% seen once, with 2% to 2.5% in the top ten. Turning to this clone: No antigen is known for it.

This receptor was taken from a man aged 18 to 29 in good health and CMV-seronegative. This chain connects TRBV10-2 to TRBJ2-4, with TRBD2 matching 12 bases. The sequencing input was PBMCs. This CDR3 reads CASSQRTSGVPRENIQYF. The CDR3, as DNA: TGCGCCAGCAGCCAGCGGACTAGCGGGGTACCTCGGGAAAACATTCAGTACTTC.